This entry features one T cell receptor beta chain sequence. The repertoire was sequenced with immunoSEQ multiplex PCR; TCRdb's copy has only in-frame clones and lacks some. The sample contains approximately 120,000 clones, around 88% of which appear only once. This sample is drawn from a study of blood T cell repertoires in COVID-19. Whole-study context: The cDNA or gDNA used as material had been derived from T cells, B-cell-depleted T cells, or PBMCs.

Germline V lookup: CDR1 SNHLY, CDR2 FYNNEI. This CDR3 region has 13 residues. Trimming removed 6 bases at V and 1 base at J, with 9 bases between. The TCR comes from a human donor in a cohort sampled during active COVID-19. V usage is TRBV2 and J usage is TRBJ1-1, with D possibly matching TRBD1 (6 bases). The sample comprised peripheral blood. The CDR3 DNA reads as TGTGCCAGCAGCGAGGACAGGAACACTGAAGCTTTCTTT. It is translated as CASSEDRNTEAFF.